This record concerns one T cell receptor (beta chain) sequence. The data are from a study of patients and donors after allogeneic stem cell transplantation. TCRdb processed the RT-PCR reads anew with MiXCR; each CDR3 protein has one entry. The table lists some 31,000 distinct CDR3 sequences, around 35% of them singletons. CDR3 length: 13 amino acids. With 2 bases removed from V and 6 bases from J, the gap between germline ends came to 10 bases. Germline CDR1 and CDR2: DFQATT and SNEGSKA (reference sequence). The receptor was derived from a human donor who was either an allogeneic HSCT recipient or a stem cell or donor lymphocyte infusion donor (not recorded which). It is not recorded whose cells these are; they may come from a transplant donor. Sequenced: blood, either unsorted or a sorted T cell fraction (not recorded which). J is TRBJ2-2 and V is TRBV20-1; the D is unclear. The CDR3 DNA is TGCAGTGCTAGAATTTTCGGGTCCGGGGAGCTGTTTTTT. This codes for CSARIFGSGELFF.